This passage covers 4 T cell receptor beta chains from one sample sequenced in a study of blood T cell repertoires in COVID-19. This table comes from immunoSEQ multiplex PCR, and its TCRdb copy is limited to in-frame clones, with some not included. Of roughly 70,000 clones listed, approximately 90% are singletons. The sequencing input was peripheral blood. Source of these receptors: a woman older than 75 with active COVID-19.

The CDR3 coding sequence is TGTGCCAGCAGCCCACTACCCTGGACAGGGCCGAACACCGGGGAGCTGTTTTTT. Translated: CASSPLPWTGPNTGELFF. This chain joins TRBV7-9 and TRBJ2-2; 8 bases align to TRBD1. CDR1 SEHNR and CDR2 FQNEAQ come from the germline V gene (reference sequence). V trimming: 5 bases; J trimming: 0 bases; junction bases outside the gene matches: 11. The CDR3 is 18 residues long. Filled out from reference TRBV7-9 and TRBJ2-2, the complete variable domain reads DTGVSQNPRHKITKRGQNVTFRCDPISEHNRLYWYRQTLGQGPEFLTYFQNEAQLEKSRLLSDRFSAERPKGSFSTLEIQRTEQGDSAMYLCASSPLPWTGPNTGELFFGEGSRLTVL.

The chain uses TRBV3-1 (or the pseudogene TRBV3-2) and TRBJ2-7, with 7 bases matching TRBD1. The J segment lost 3 bases and the V segment lost 4 bases, leaving 3 bases of the junction unmatched. Looked up from germline, CDR1 is LGHDT and CDR2 is YNNKEL (reference sequence). The CDR3 length is 13 residues. For the CDR3, the DNA is TGTGCCAGCAGCCTGGGACAGATCTACGAGCAGTACTTC. Protein sequence: CASSLGQIYEQYF.

The genes are TRBV10-3 and TRBJ2-7, with D perhaps TRBD1 (5 bases). V lost 3 bases and J lost 6, with 12 bases in between. CDR3 length: 13 residues. Germline-derived CDR1 and CDR2 are ENHRY and SYGVKD. In nucleotides, the CDR3 is TGTGCCATCAGTGAATTTATACAGGTCGAGCAGTACTTC. It codes for CAISEFIQVEQYF.

V is TRBV11-3 and J is TRBJ2-5; 8 nucleotides line up with TRBD2. Germline CDR1 and CDR2: SGHNT and YENEEA. With V trimmed by 11 bases and J by 1 base, 9 bases remained unmatched. The length of the CDR3 is 14 residues. The CDR3 reads CAPTGGERQETQYF. CDR3 DNA sequence: TGTGCCCCGACGGGGGGGGAGCGCCAAGAGACCCAGTACTTC.